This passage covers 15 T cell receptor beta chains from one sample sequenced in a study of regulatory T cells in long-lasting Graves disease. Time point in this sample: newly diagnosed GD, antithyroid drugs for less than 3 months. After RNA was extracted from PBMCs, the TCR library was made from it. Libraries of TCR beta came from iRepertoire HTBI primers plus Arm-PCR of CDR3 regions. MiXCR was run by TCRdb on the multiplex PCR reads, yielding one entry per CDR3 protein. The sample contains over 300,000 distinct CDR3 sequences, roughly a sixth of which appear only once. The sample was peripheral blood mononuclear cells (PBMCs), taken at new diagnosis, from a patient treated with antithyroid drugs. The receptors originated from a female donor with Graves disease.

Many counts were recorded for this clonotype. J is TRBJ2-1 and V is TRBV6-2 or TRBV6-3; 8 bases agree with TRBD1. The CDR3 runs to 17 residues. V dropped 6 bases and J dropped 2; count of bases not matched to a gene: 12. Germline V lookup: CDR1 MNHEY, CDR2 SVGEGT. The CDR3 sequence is CASRPKQGEPAYNEQFF. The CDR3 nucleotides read TGTGCCAGCAGGCCTAAACAGGGGGAACCCGCCTACAATGAGCAGTTCTTC.

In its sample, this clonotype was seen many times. In nucleotides, the CDR3 is TGTGCCAGCAGCCTAGGGGATGGCTACACCTTC. It is translated as CASSLGDGYTF. The V gene is TRBV12-3 or TRBV12-4, the J gene TRBJ1-2; a possible D gene is TRBD1 (5 bases). CDR3 length: 11 residues. V lost 6 bases and J 6 bases, leaving 8 bases between the germline ends.

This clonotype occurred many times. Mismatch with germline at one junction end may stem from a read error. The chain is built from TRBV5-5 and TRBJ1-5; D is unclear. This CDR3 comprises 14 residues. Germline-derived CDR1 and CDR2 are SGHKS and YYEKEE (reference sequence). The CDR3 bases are TGCGCCAGCAGCTTGGCGCCGGAAGAGCAGCCCCAGCATTTT. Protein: CASSLAPEEQPQHF.

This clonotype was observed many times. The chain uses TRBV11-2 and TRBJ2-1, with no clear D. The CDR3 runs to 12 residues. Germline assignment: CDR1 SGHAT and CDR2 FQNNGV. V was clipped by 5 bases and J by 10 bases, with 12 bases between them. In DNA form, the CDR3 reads TGTGCCAGCAGCCGCTGGACGAAGGAGCAGTTCTTC. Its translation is CASSRWTKEQFF.

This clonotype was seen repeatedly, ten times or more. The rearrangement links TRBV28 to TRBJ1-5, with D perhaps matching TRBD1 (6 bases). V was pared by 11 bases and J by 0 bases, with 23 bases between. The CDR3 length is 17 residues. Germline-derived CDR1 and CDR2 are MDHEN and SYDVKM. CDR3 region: CAAKPRGGGNSNQPQHF. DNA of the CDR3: TGTGCCGCTAAACCCAGAGGGGGAGGCAATAGCAATCAGCCCCAGCATTTT.

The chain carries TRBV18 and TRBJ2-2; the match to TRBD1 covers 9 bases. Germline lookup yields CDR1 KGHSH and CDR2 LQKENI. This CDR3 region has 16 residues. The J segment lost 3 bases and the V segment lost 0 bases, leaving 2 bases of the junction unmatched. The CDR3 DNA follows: TGTGCCAGCTCACCACCCTGGACAGGGGACACCGGGGAGCTGTTTTTT. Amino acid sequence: CASSPPWTGDTGELFF.

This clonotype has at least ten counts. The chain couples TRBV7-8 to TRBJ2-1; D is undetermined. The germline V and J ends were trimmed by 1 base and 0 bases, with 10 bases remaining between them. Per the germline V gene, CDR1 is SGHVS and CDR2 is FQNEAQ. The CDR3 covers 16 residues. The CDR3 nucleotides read TGTGCCAGCAGCTTAGGATCCTCCGGCTCCTACAATGAGCAGTTCTTC. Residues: CASSLGSSGSYNEQFF.

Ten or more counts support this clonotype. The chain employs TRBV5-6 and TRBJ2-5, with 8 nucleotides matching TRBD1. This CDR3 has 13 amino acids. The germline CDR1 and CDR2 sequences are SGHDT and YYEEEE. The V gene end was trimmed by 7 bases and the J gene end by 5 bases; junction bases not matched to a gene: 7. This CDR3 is CASVKTGGETQYF. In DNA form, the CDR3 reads TGTGCCAGCGTCAAAACAGGGGGGGAGACCCAGTACTTC.

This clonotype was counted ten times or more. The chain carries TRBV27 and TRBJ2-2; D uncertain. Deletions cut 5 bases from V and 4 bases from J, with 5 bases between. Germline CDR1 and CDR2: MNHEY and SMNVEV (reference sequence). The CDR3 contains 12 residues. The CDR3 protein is CASSPPTGELFF. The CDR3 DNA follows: TGTGCCAGCAGTCCACCCACCGGGGAGCTGTTTTTT.

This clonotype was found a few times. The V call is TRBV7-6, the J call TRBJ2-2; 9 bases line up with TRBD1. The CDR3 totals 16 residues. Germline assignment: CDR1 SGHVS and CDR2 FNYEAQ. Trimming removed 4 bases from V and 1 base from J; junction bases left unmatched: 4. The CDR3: CASSSGQGLNTGELFF. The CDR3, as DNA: TGTGCCAGCAGCTCCGGACAGGGGCTGAACACCGGGGAGCTGTTTTTT.

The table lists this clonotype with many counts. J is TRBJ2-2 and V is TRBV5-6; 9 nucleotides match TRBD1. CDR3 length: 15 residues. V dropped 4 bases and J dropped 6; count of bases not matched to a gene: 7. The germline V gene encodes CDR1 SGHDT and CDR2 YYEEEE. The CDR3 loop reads CASSRYRQGAGELFF. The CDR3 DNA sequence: TGTGCCAGCAGCCGGTACCGACAGGGGGCCGGGGAGCTGTTTTTT.

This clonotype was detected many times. CDR3 loop: CSVEPGPSGYGYTF. CDR3 nucleotide sequence: TGCAGCGTGGAGCCAGGGCCGTCGGGCTATGGCTACACCTTC. J is TRBJ1-2 and V is TRBV29-1; the D gene is possibly TRBD1 (5 bases). The CDR3 has 14 amino acids. Germline V gene data show CDR1 as SQVTM and CDR2 as ANQGSEA. The V and J ends lost 6 bases and 4 bases respectively, with 18 bases between them.

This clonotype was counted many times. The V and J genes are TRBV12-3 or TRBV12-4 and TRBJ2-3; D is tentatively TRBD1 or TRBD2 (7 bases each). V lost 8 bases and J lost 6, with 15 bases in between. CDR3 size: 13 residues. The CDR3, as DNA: TGTGCCAGCCGTGCAGGGGGGGATGATACGCAGTATTTT. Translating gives CASRAGGDDTQYF.

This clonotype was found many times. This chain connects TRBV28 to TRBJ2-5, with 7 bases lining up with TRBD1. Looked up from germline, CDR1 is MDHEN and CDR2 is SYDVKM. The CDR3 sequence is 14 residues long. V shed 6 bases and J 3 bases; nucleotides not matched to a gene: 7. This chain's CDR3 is CASRRPGTEETQYF. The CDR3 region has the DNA TGTGCCAGCAGACGTCCCGGGACAGAAGAGACCCAGTACTTC.

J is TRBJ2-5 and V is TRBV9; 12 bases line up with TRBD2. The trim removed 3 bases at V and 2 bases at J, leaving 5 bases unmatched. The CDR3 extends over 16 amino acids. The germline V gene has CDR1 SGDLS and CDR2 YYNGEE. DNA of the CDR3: TGTGCCAGCAGCGACCGAACTAGCGGGGGGCAAGAGACCCAGTACTTC. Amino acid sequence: CASSDRTSGGQETQYF.